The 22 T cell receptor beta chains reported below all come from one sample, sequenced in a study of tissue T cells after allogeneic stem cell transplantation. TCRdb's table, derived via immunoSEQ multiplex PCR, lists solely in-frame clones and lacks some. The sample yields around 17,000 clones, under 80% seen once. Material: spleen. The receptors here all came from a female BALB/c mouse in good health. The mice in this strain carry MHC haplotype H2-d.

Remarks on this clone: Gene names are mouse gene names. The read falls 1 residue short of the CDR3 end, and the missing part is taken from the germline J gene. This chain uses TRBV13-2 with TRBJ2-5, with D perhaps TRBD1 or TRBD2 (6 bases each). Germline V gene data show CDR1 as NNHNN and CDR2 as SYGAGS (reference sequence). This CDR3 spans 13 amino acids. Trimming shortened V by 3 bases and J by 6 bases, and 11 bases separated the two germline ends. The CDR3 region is CASGGGRGDTQYF. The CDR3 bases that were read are TGTGCCAGCGGTGGGGGGCGCGGGGACACCCAGTAC.

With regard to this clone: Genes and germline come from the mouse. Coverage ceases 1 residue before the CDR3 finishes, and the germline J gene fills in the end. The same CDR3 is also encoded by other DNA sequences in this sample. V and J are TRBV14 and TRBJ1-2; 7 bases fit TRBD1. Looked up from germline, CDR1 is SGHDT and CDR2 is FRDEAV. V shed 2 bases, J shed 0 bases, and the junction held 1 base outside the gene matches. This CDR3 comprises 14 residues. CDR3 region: CASSLGTANSDYTF. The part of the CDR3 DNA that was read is TGTGCCAGCAGTTTAGGGACAGCAAACTCCGACTACACC.

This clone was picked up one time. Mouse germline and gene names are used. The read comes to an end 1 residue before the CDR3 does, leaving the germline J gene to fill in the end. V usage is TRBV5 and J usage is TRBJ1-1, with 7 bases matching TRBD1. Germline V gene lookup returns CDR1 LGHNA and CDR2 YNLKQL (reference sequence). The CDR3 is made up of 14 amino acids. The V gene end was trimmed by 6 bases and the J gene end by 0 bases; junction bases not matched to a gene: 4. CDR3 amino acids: CASRPGTANTEVFF. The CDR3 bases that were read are TGTGCCAGCAGACCCGGGACAGCAAACACAGAAGTCTTC.

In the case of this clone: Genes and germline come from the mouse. The CDR3 is CASSPGDTQYF. The covered CDR3 bases are TGTGCTAGCAGCCCAGGGGACACCCAGTAC. V gene TRBV29 combines with J gene TRBJ2-5; TRBD1 might be the D (5 bases). The CDR3 extends 1 residue past the end of the read, so its final part is completed from the germline J gene. Deletions cut 6 bases from V and 6 bases from J, with 7 bases between. CDR1 and CDR2 (germline): MSHET, SYDVDS. The CDR3 consists of 11 residues.

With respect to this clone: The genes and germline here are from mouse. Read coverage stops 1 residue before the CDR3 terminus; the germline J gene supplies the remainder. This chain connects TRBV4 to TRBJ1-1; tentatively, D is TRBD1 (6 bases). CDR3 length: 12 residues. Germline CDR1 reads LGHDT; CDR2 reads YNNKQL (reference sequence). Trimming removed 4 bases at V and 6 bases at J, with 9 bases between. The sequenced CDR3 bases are TGTGCCAGCAGCTTCAGGGGCGCAGAAGTCTTC. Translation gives CASSFRGAEVF. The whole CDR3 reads CASSFRGAEVFF.

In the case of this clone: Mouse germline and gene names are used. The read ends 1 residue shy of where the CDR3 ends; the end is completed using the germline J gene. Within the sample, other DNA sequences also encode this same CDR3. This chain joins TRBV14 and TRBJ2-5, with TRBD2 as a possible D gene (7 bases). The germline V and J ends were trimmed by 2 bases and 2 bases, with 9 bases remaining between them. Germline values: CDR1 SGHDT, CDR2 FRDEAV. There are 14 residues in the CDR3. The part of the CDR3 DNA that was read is TGTGCCAGCAGTTTGGGGGGCCGCCAAGACACCCAGTAC. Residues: CASSLGGRQDTQY. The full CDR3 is CASSLGGRQDTQYF.

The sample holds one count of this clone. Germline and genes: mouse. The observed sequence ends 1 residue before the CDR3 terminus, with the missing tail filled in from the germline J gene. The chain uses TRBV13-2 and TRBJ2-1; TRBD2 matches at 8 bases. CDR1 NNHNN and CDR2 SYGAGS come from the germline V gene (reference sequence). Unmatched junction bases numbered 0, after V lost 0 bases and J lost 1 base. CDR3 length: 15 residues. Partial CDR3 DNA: TGTGCCAGCGGTGATGACTGGGGGAACTATGCTGAGCAGTTC. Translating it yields CASGDDWGNYAEQF. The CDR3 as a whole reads CASGDDWGNYAEQFF.

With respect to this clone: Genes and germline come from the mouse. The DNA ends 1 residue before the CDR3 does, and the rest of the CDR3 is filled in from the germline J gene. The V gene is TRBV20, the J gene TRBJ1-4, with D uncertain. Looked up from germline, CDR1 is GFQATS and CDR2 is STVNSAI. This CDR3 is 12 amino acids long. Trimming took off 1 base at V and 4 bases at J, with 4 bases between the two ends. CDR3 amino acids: CGARGSNERLFF. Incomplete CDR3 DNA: TGTGGTGCTAGGGGCAGCAACGAAAGATTATTT.

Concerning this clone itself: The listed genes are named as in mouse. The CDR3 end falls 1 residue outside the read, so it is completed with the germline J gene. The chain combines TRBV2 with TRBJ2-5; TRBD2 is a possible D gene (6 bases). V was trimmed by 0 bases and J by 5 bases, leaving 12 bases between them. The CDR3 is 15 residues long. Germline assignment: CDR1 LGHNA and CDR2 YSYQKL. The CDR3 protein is CASSQDPGGGDTQYF. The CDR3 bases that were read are TGTGCCAGCAGCCAAGATCCGGGTGGGGGAGACACCCAGTAC.

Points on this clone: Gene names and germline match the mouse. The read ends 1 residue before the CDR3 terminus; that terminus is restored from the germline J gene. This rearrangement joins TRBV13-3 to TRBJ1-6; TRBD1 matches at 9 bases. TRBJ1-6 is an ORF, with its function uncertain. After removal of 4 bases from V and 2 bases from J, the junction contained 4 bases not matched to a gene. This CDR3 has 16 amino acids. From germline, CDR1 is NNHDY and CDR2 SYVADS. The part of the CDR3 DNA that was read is TGTGCCAGCAGTAACAGGGGGCAACCCTATAATTCGCCCCTCTAC. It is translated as CASSNRGQPYNSPLY. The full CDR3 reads CASSNRGQPYNSPLYF.

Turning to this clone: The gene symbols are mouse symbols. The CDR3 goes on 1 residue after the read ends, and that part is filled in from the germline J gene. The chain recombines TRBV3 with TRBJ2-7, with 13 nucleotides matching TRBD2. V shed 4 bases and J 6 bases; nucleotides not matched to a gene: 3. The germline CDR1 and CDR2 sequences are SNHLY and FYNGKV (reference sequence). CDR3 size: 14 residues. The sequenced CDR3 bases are TGTGCCAGCAGCTCGGGACTGGGGGGGTTTGAACAGTAC. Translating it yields CASSSGLGGFEQY. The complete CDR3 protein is CASSSGLGGFEQYF.

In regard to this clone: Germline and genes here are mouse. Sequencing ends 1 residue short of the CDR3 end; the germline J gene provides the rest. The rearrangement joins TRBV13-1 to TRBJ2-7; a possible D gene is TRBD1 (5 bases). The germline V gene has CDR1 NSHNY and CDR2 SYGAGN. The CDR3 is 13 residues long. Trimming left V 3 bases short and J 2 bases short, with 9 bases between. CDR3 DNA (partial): TGTGCCAGCAGTGCGAGGGGAGCCTATGAACAGTAC. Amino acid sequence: CASSARGAYEQY. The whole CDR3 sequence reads CASSARGAYEQYF.

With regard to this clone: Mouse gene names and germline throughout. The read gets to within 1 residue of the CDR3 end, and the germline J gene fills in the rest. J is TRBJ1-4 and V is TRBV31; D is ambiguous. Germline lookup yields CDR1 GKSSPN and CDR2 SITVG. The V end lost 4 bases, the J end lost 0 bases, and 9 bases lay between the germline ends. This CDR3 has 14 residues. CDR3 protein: CAWTTELSNERLFF. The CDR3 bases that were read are TGTGCCTGGACCACAGAACTTTCCAACGAAAGATTATTT.

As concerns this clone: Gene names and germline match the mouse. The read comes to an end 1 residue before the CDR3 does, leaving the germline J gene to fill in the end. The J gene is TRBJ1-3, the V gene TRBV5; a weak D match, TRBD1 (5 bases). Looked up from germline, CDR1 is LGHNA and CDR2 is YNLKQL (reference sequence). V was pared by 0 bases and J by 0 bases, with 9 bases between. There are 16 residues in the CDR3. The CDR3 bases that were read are TGTGCCAGCAGCCAAGATGGGGGGAATTCTGGAAATACGCTCTAT. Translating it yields CASSQDGGNSGNTLY. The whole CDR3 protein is CASSQDGGNSGNTLYF.

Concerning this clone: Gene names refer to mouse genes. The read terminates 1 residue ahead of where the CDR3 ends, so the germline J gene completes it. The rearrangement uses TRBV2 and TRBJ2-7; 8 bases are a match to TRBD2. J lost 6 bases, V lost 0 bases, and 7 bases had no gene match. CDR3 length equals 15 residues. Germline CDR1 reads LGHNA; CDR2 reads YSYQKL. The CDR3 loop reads CASSQDGGARFEQYF. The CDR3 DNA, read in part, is TGTGCCAGCAGCCAAGACGGGGGGGCGCGATTTGAACAGTAC.

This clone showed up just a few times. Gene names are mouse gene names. The sequenced CDR3 bases are TGTGCCAGCAGCCTGGGGACAGACTTTTCCAACGAAAGATTATTT. Encoded protein: CASSLGTDFSNERLF. The CDR3 in its entirety is CASSLGTDFSNERLFF. The chain links TRBV4 to TRBJ1-4; 7 bases align to TRBD1. The read comes to an end 1 residue before the CDR3 does, leaving the germline J gene to fill in the end. The germline V gene has CDR1 LGHDT and CDR2 YNNKQL (reference sequence). The CDR3 runs 16 residues. Trimming took 5 bases from V and 0 from J; bases not matched to a gene: 6.

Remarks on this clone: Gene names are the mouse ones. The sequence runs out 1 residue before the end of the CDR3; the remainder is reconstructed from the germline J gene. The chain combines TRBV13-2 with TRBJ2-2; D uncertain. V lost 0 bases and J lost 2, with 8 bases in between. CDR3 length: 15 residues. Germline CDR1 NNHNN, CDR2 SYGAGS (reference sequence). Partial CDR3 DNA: TGTGCCAGCGGTGATGGGGGAGGGAACACCGGGCAGCTCTAC. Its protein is CASGDGGGNTGQLY. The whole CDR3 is CASGDGGGNTGQLYF.

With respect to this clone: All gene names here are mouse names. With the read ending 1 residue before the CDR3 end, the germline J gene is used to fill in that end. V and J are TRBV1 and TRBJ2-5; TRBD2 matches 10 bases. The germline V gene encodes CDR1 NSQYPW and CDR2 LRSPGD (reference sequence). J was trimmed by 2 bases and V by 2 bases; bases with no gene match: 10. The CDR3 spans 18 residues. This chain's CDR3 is CTCSAFSGGARLQDTQYF. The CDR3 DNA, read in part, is TGCACCTGCAGTGCATTCTCTGGGGGGGCGCGGCTCCAAGACACCCAGTAC. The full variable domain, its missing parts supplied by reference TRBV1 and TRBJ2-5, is VTLLEQNPRWRLVPRGQAVNLRCILKNSQYPWMSWYQQDLQKQLQWLFTLRSPGDKEVKSLPGADYLATRVTDTELRLQVANMSQGRTLYCTCSAFSGGARLQDTQYFGPGTRLLVL.

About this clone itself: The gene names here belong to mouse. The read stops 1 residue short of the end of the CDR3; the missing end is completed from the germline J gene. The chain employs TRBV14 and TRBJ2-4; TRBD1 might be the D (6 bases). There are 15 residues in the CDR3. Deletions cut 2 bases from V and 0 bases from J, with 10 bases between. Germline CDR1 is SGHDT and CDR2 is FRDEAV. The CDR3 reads CASSLLQGSQNTLYF. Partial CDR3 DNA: TGTGCCAGCAGTTTATTGCAGGGGAGTCAAAACACCTTGTAC.

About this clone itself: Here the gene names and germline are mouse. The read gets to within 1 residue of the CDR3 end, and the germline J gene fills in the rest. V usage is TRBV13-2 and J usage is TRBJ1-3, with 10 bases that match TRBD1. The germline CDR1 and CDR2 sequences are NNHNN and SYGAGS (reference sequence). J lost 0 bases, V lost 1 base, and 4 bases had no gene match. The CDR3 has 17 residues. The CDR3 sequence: CASGDWTGGYSGNTLYF. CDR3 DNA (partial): TGTGCCAGCGGTGATTGGACAGGGGGATATTCTGGAAATACGCTCTAT.

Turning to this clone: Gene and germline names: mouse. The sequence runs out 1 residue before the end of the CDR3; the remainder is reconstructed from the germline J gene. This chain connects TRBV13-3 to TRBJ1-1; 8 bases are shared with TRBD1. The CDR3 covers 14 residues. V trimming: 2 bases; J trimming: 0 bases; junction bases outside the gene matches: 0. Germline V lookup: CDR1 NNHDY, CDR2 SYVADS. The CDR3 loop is CASSETGANTEVFF. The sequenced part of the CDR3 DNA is TGTGCCAGCAGTGAGACAGGGGCAAACACAGAAGTCTTC.

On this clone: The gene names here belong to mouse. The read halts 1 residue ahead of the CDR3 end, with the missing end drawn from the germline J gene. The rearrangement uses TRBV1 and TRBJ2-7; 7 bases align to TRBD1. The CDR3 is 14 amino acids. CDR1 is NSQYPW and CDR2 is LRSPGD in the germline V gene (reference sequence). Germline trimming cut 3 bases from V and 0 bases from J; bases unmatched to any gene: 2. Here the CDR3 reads CTCSADRSSYEQYF. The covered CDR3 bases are TGCACCTGCAGTGCGGACAGGAGCTCCTATGAACAGTAC.